Below are 10 T cell receptor beta chains sequenced from a single sample in a study of T cells after posttransplantation cyclophosphamide. Measured with immunoSEQ multiplex PCR; TCRdb has only the in-frame clones, and not every one. The data contain about 32,000 clones, roughly 90% of them seen just once; the ten biggest clones take up 15%. The sequencing input was PBMCs. The receptors were gathered from a woman in her thirties or forties with a blood cancer, CMV-positive, and with a related stem cell donor.

The chain uses TRBV19 and TRBJ2-1; a weak D match, TRBD2 (7 bases). Germline assignment: CDR1 LNHDA and CDR2 SQIVND (reference sequence). Trimming removed 4 bases from V and 7 bases from J, with 17 bases in between. The CDR3 has 15 residues. The CDR3 is CASSTYRGARNEQFF. CDR3 sequence (DNA): TGTGCCAGTAGTACCTATCGGGGGGCGAGGAATGAGCAGTTCTTC.

Note on this clone: Without the conserved terminal phenylalanine or tryptophan, this CDR3 likely stems from a read error. The chain carries TRBV7-9 and TRBJ1-2; D possibly corresponds to TRBD1 (6 bases). CDR1 and CDR2 from the germline V gene are SEHNR and FQNEAQ (reference sequence). CDR3 length: 16 amino acids. V shed 4 bases and J shed 4 bases, with 19 bases lying between them. This chain's CDR3 is CASSYTLTGDLYGYTL. The CDR3 DNA is TGTGCCAGCAGCTATACCCTGACAGGAGACCTCTATGGCTACACCCTC.

The J gene is TRBJ1-6, the V gene TRBV4-3, with D hard to call. The CDR3 sequence is 15 residues long. V dropped 0 bases and J dropped 7 bases, with 10 bases sitting between them. Germline CDR1 LGHNA, CDR2 YSLEER. For the CDR3, the DNA is TGCGCCAGCAGCCAAGAAGGCGGGAACAATTCACCCCTCCACTTT. Residues: CASSQEGGNNSPLHF.

V is TRBV5-1 and J is TRBJ2-5; perhaps TRBD2 as D (6 bases). V lost 0 bases, J lost 4 bases, and 22 bases lay in between. CDR1 is SGHRS and CDR2 is YFSETQ in the germline V gene. The CDR3 runs 18 residues. CDR3 sequence reads: CASSLERQRWGVRETQYF. DNA for the CDR3: TGCGCCAGCAGCTTGGAGAGGCAACGGTGGGGGGTAAGAGAGACCCAGTACTTC.

This rearrangement joins TRBV19 to TRBJ1-2, with 9 positions matching TRBD1. This CDR3 is built from 17 residues. Germline CDR1 LNHDA, CDR2 SQIVND (reference sequence). The ends lost 2 bases at V and 0 bases at J; junction bases unmatched: 7. The CDR3 DNA sequence: TGTGCCAGTAGTATAAACCGGGACAGGGTAACTAACTATGGCTACACCTTC. Translated, it gives CASSINRDRVTNYGYTF.

The V and J genes are TRBV7-9 and TRBJ1-1; D might be TRBD1 (6 bases). The length of the CDR3 is 14 residues. The V end was cut by 3 bases, the J end by 6 bases, with 14 bases between. CDR1 and CDR2 (germline): SEHNR, FQNEAQ (reference sequence). The DNA of the CDR3 is TGTGCCAGCAGCTTCTCGACAGGTTTCGCTGAAGCTTTCTTT. Amino acid sequence: CASSFSTGFAEAFF.

The chain combines TRBV6-1 with TRBJ2-3; 8 nucleotides align to TRBD1. The CDR3 is made up of 16 amino acids. The J segment lost 3 bases and the V segment lost 2 bases, leaving 7 bases of the junction unmatched. Germline V lookup: CDR1 MNHNS, CDR2 SASEGT. The CDR3 loop reads CASSESRGQGTDTQYF. The CDR3 DNA sequence: TGTGCCAGCAGTGAATCCAGAGGACAGGGAACAGATACGCAGTATTTT.

This clone qualifies as medium-sized. This rearrangement joins TRBV29-1 to TRBJ1-1; D ambiguous. Between the trimmed V and J ends, which lost 1 base and 7 bases, there was a span of 10 bases. This CDR3 is 12 amino acids long. Germline V CDR1 and CDR2: SQVTM, ANQGSEA. The chain's CDR3 is CSVEGVRDEAFF. CDR3 coding DNA: TGCAGCGTTGAAGGGGTGAGGGATGAAGCTTTCTTT.

The chain couples TRBV6-5 to TRBJ2-7, with TRBD1 identical over 9 bases. Germline CDR1 reads MNHEY; CDR2 reads SVGAGI. V dropped 6 bases and J dropped 4; count of bases not matched to a gene: 10. The CDR3 sequence is 15 residues long. The CDR3 nucleotides read TGTGCCAGCAGGAAGGACAGGGGATACCCGTACGAGCAGTACTTC. Its protein product is CASRKDRGYPYEQYF.

The chain is built from TRBV19 and TRBJ1-1, with D perhaps matching TRBD1 (5 bases). The V end was cut by 7 bases, the J end by 1 base, with 10 bases between. Germline V gene sequence: CDR1 LNHDA, CDR2 SQIVND (reference sequence). CDR3 size: 13 residues. For the CDR3, the DNA is TGTGCCAGTATGGTGACAGCGAACACTGAAGCTTTCTTT. The encoded protein is CASMVTANTEAFF.